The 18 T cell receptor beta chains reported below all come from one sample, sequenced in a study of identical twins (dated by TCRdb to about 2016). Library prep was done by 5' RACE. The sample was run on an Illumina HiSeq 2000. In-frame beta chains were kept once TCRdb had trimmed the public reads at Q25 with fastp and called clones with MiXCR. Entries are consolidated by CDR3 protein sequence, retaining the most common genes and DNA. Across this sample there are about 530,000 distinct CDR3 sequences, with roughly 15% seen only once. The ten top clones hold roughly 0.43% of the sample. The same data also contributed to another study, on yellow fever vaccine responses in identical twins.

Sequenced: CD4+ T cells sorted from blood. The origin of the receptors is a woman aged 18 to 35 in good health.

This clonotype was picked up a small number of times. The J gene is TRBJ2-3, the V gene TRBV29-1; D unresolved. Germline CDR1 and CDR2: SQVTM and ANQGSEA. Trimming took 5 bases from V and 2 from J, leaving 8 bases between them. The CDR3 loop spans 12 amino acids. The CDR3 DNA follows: TGCAGCGTTTTTAGGGACACAGATACGCAGTATTTT. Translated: CSVFRDTDTQYF.

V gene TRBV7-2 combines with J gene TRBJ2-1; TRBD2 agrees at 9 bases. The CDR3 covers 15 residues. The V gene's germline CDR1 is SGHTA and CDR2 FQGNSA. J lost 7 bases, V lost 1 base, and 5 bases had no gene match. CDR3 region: CASSLGLAEGNEQFF. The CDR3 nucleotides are TGTGCCAGCAGCTTAGGACTAGCGGAGGGGAATGAGCAGTTCTTC. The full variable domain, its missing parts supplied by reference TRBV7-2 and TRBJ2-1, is GAGVSQSPSNKVTEKGKDVELRCDPISGHTALYWYRQSLGQGLEFLIYFQGNSAPDKSGLPSDRFSAERTGGSVSTLTIQRTQQEDSAVYLCASSLGLAEGNEQFFGPGTRLTVL.

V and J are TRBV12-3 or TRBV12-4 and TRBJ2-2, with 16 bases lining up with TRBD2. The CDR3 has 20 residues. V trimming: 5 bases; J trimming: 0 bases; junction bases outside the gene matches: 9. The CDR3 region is CASSHARGLAGGSNTGELFF. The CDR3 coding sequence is TGTGCCAGCAGTCACGCCAGGGGACTAGCGGGGGGGTCGAACACCGGGGAGCTGTTTTTT.

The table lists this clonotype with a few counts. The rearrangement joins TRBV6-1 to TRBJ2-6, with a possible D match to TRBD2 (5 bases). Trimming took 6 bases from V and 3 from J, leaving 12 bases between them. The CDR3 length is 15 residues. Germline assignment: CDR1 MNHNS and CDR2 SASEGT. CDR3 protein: CASRQTSGGANVLTF. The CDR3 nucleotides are TGTGCCAGCAGACAAACTAGTGGTGGGGCCAACGTCCTGACTTTC.

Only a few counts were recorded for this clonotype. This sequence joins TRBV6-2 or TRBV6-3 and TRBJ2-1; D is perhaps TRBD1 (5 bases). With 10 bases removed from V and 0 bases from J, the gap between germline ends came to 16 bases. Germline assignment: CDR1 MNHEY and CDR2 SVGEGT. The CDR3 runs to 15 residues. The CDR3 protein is CATQRQPPSYNEQFF. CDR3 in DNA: TGTGCCACCCAACGACAGCCCCCCTCCTACAATGAGCAGTTCTTC.

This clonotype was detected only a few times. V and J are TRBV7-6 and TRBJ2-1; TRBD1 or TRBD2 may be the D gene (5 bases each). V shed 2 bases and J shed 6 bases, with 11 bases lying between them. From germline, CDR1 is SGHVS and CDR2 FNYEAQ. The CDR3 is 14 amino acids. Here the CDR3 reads CASSLSRDRNEQFF. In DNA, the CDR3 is TGTGCCAGCAGCTTATCCCGGGACCGCAATGAGCAGTTCTTC. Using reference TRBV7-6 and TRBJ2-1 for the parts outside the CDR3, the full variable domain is GAGVSQSPRYKVTKRGQDVALRCDPISGHVSLYWYRQALGQGPEFLTYFNYEAQQDKSGLPNDRFSAERPEGSISTLTIQRTEQRDSAMYRCASSLSRDRNEQFFGPGTRLTVL.

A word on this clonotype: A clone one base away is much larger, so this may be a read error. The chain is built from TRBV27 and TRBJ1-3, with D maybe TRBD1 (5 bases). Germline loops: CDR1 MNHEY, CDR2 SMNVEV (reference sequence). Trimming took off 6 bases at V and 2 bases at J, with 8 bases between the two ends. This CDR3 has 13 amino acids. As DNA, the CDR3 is TGTGCCAGCAGACCAGGGACTGGAAACACCATATATTTT. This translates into CASRPGTGNTIYF.

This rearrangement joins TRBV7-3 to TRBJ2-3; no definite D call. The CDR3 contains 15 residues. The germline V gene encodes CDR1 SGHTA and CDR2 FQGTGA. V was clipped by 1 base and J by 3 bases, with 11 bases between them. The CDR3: CASSLIVGGTDTQYF. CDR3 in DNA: TGTGCCAGCAGCTTAATCGTGGGTGGGACAGATACGCAGTATTTT. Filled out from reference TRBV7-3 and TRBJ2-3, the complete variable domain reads GAGVSQTPSNKVTEKGKYVELRCDPISGHTALYWYRQSLGQGPEFLIYFQGTGAADDSGLPNDRFFAVRPEGSVSTLKIQRTERGDSAVYLCASSLIVGGTDTQYFGPGTRLTVL.

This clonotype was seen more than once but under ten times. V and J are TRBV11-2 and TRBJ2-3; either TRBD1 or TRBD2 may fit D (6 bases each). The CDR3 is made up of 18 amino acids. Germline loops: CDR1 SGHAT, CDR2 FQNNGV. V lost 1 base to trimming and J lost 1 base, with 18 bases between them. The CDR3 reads CASSLGSGSGARTDTQYF. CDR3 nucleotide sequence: TGTGCCAGCAGCTTAGGTAGTGGTTCGGGGGCCCGCACAGATACGCAGTATTTT.

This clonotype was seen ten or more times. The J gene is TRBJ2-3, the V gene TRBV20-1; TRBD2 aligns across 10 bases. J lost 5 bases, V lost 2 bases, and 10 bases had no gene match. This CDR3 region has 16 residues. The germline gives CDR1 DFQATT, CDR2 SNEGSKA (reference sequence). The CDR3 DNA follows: TGCAGTGCTAGACCTACAGCGGGGGGGCCTTTAGATACGCAGTATTTT. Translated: CSARPTAGGPLDTQYF.

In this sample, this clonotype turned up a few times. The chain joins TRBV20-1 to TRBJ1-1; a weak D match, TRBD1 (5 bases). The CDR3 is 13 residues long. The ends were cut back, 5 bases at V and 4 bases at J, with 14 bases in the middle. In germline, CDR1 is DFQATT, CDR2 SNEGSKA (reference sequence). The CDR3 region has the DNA TGCAGTGCTGAGTACAGGTTTGGCACTGAAGCTTTCTTT. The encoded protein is CSAEYRFGTEAFF.

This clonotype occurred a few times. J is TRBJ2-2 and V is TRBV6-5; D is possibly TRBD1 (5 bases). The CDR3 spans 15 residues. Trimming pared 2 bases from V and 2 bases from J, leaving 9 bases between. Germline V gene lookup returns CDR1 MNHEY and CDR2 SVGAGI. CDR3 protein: CASSYDRINTGELFF. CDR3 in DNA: TGTGCCAGCAGTTACGACAGAATTAACACCGGGGAGCTGTTTTTT.

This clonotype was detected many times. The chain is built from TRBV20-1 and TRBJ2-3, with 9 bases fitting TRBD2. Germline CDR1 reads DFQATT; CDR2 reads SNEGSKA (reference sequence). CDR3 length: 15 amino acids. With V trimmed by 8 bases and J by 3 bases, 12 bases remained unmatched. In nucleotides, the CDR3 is TGCAGTACGACTCAGCTAGCGGGACGTACAGATACGCAGTATTTT. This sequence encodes CSTTQLAGRTDTQYF.

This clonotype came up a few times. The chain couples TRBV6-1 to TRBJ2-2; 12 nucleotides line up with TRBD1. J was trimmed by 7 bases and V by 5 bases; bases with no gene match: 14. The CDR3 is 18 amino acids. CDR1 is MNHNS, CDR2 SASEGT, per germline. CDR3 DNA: TGTGCCAGCAGTCCGCTAGGGACAGGGGGCGGGATGGTCGGGGAGCTGTTTTTT. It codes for CASSPLGTGGGMVGELFF.

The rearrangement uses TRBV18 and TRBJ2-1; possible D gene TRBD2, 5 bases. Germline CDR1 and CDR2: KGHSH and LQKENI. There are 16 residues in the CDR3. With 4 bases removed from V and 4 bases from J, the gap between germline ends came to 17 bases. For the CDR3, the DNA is TGTGCCAGCTCACTTGGGAGATCCCGAATGTACAATGAGCAGTTCTTC. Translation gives CASSLGRSRMYNEQFF. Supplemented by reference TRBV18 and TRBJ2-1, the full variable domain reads NAGVMQNPRHLVRRRGQEARLRCSPMKGHSHVYWYRQLPEEGLKFMVYLQKENIIDESGMPKERFSAEFPKEGPSILRIQQVVRGDSAAYFCASSLGRSRMYNEQFFGPGTRLTVL.

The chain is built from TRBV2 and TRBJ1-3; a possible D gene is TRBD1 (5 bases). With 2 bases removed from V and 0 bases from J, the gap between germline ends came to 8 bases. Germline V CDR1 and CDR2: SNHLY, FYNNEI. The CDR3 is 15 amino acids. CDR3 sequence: CASSERGNSGNTIYF. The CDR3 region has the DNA TGTGCCAGCAGTGAAAGGGGCAACTCTGGAAACACCATATATTTT.

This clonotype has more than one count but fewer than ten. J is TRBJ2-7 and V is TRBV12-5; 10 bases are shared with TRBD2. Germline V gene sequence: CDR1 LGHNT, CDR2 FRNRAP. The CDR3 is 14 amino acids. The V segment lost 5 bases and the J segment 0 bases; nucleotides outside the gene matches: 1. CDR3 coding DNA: TGTGCTAGTGGTGCTAGCGGGAGCTCCTACGAGCAGTACTTC. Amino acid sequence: CASGASGSSYEQYF.

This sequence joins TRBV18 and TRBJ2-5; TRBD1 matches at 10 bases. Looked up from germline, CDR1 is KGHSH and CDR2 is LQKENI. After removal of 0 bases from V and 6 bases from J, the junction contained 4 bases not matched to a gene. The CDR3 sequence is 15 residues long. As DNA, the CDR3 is TGTGCCAGCTCACCACCGGGACAGGGGTTTAAGACCCAGTACTTC. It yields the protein CASSPPGQGFKTQYF.